The source of this T cell receptor (beta chain) is a study of T cell responses to AZD1222 COVID-19 vaccine. Study results and limitations: Repertoire samples came only from after the peak T cell response.

The length of the CDR3 is 11 residues. In germline, CDR1 is SSHAT, CDR2 FNYEAQ (reference sequence). Concerning this clone: Its target is not known. At one boundary the junction diverges from the germline segment, which might be a read error.

TCRdb's copy holds only in-frame clones and misses some; the assay was immunoSEQ multiplex PCR. The profile covers about 200,000 clones, with 85% to 95% appearing a single time and 1% taken by the ten largest. Sequenced here: peripheral blood, sampled on day 0 of MenACWY control vaccination. This TCR came from an adult in good health. This chain uses TRBV7-7 with TRBJ1-5, with D tentatively TRBD1 (5 bases). In nucleotides, the CDR3 is TGTGCCAGCAGCCTACAGGCGGGCCCTACATTT. As protein: CASSLQAGPTF.